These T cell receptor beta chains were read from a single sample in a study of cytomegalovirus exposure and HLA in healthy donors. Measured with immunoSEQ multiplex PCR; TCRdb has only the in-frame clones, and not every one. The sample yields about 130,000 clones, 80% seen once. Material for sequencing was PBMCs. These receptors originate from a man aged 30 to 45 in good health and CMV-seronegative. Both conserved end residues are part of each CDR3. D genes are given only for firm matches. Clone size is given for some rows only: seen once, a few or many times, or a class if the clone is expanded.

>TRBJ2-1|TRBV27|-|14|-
TGTGCCAGCAGTCTTCATGGACGGGGCAATGAGCAGTTCTTC
CASSLHGRGNEQFF
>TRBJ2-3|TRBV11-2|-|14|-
TGTGCCAGCAGCCCGCTTACTAGCACAGATACGCAGTATTTT
CASSPLTSTDTQYF
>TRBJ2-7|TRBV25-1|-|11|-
TGTGCCAGCAGTGAATGGACGGACTTTCACTTC
CASSEWTDFHF
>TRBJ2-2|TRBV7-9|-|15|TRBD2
TGTGCCAGCAGCTGGGACTATTCGAACACCGGGGAGCTGTTTTTT
CASSWDYSNTGELFF
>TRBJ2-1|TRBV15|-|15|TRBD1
TGTGCCACCAGCAGAGCCCGGGGACAGGCTAATGAGCAGTTCTTC
CATSRARGQANEQFF
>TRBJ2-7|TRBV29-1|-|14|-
TGCAGCGTCGAGGGGGGGGAACAACCCTACGAGCAGTACTTC
CSVEGGEQPYEQYF
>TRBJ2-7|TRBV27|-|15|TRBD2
TGTGCCAGCAGTCTACTAGCGGCCGCCCGCTACGAGCAGTACTTC
CASSLLAAARYEQYF
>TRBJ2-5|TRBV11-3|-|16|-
TGTGCCAGCAGCTTAATGCAGGCGCCCTCTCGAGAGACCCAGTACTTC
CASSLMQAPSRETQYF
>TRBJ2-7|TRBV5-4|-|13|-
TGTGCCAGCAGCACGGACAGCTCCTACGAGCAGTACTTC
CASSTDSSYEQYF
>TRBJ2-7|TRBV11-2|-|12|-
TGTGCCAGCAGCCTCCCCTCCTACGAGCAGTACTTC
CASSLPSYEQYF
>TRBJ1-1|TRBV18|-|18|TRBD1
TGTGCCAGCTCACCTCAACCCCGGACAGGGAAGGAGAACACTGAAGCTTTCTTT
CASSPQPRTGKENTEAFF
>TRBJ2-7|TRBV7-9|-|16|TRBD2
TGTGCCAGCAGCTTAGGACTAGCGGGAGGGTCCGACGAGCAGTACTTC
CASSLGLAGGSDEQYF
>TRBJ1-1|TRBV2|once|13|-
TGTGCCAGCAGTGAAGGGGGGGGCACTGAAGCTTTCTTT
CASSEGGGTEAFF
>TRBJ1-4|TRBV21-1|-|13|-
TGTGCCAGCGGCGACAGACCCAATGAAAAACTGTTTTTT
CASGDRPNEKLFF
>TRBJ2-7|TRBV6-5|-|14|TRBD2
TGTGCCAGCAGTGTACTAGCGGGGCTCTACGAGCAGTACTTC
CASSVLAGLYEQYF
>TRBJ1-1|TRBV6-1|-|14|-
TGTGCCAGCAGTAACAACAGGGCTATCACTGAAGCTTTCTTT
CASSNNRAITEAFF
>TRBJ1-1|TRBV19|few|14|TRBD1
TGTGCCAGTAGTCCTCAGGGGGTGTTGGGTGAAGCTTTCTTT
CASSPQGVLGEAFF
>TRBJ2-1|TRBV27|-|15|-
TGTGCCAGCAGTAGGCAGGGGGGCTCCTACAATGAGCAGTTCTTC
CASSRQGGSYNEQFF
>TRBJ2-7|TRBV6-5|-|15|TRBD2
TGTGCCAGCAGTTACACTAGCGGAACTATCTACGAGCAGTACTTC
CASSYTSGTIYEQYF
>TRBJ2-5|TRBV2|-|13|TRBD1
TGTGCCAGCAGTGATTCCCGACAGGGGGTCAGGTACTTC
CASSDSRQGVRYF
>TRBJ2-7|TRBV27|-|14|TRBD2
TGTGCCAGCACTCCTAGCGGGAAACTCTACGAGCAGTACTTC
CASTPSGKLYEQYF
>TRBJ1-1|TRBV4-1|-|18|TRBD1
TGCGCCAGCAGCCAATGGTTAGACAGGGTAGTGCATGACACTGAAGCTTTCTTT
CASSQWLDRVVHDTEAFF
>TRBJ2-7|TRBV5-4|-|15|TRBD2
TGTGCCAGCAGCTTGGAGCGGGAGGACTCCTACGAGCAGTACTTC
CASSLEREDSYEQYF
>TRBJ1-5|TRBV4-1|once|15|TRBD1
TGCGCCAGCAGCCGACAGGGAATTAGCAATCAGCCCCAGAATTTT
CASSRQGISNQPQNF
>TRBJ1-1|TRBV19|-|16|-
TGTGCCAGTACCACGGGGTCGGTGGGGAGAACTACTGAAGCTTTCTTT
CASTTGSVGRTTEAFF
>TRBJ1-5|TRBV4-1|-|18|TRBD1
TGCGCCAGCAGCCAAGATTGGACAGGGGACTTGGCCAATCAGCCCCAGCATTTT
CASSQDWTGDLANQPQHF
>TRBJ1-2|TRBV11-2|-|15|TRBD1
TGTGCCAGCAGCTTGGGACAGGGGGTTCGGTATGGCTACACCTTC
CASSLGQGVRYGYTF
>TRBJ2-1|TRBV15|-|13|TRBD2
TGTGCCACCAGCAGGTTCGGGGGGGGTGAGCAGTTCTTC
CATSRFGGGEQFF
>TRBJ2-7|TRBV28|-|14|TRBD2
TGTGCCAGCAGTTTATCCCCGGGAGGGTTCGAGCAGTACTTC
CASSLSPGGFEQYF
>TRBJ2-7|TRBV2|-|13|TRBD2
TGTGCCAGCCGAACTAGCGGGAGGGCCGGGCAGTACTTC
CASRTSGRAGQYF
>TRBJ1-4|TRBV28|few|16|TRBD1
TGTGCCAGCAGTTCGACAGGGGACGGCGCACGTGAAAAACTGTTTTTT
CASSSTGDGAREKLFF
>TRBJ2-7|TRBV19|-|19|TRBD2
TGTGCCAGTAGTCCGGTCCCGGGACTAGCGGGAGGTAATCCCTACGAGCAGTACTTC
CASSPVPGLAGGNPYEQYF
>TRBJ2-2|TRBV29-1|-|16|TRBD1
TGCAGCGTAAAAACAGGGGTGGCCCCGAACACCGGGGAGCTGTTTTTT
CSVKTGVAPNTGELFF
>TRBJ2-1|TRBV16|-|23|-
TGTGCCAGCAGCCAAGTCCCGGGACAGGGACAATCTCTCGTAGAGCGGGGGTACAATGAGCAGTTCTTC
CASSQVPGQGQSLVERGYNEQFF